This T cell receptor beta chain was recorded in a study of T cells in tuberculosis listed by TCRdb under 2018. Regarding the complete study: The study combined CD1B tetramers and high-throughput TCR immunosequencing to characterize T cells specific for the mycobacterial lipid antigen glucose monomycolate (GMM). Overall results and qualifications from the work: T cells binding the CD1B-GMM tetramer with low affinity may have been missed by the stringent sort gate.

After being thawed and rested overnight, PBMC were stained with GMM-loaded CD1B tetramer, a Live/Dead dye and anti-CD3, and were then sorted on a FACS Aria II. CD1B tetramers were loaded with C32 glucose monomycolate purified from Rhodococcus equi. Before cryopreservation, the PBMC later used for tetramer sorting had been depleted of CD14-expressing monocytes as part of a separate study. From each donor, 80,000 to 100,000 tetramer-negative cells were sorted and were analyzed alongside the tetramer-positive cells. Antigen-specific T cells were sorted from several healthy South African adults using GMM-loaded CD1B tetramers. As for this clone: It has no much larger one-base neighbor in the sample; base qualities were not kept.

V gives up 3 bases and J gives up 3 bases, and the segment between their germline ends measures 11 bases. Including the terminal cysteine and phenylalanine, the CDR3 comprises 15 residues. Here the CDR3 DNA is all that survives: 45 bases in frame from base 1. CDR1 LNHDA and CDR2 SQIVND are derived from the germline V gene (reference sequence). Because TCR-alpha and TCR-beta chains were sequenced unpaired, no information on chain pairing was available. TCR libraries were generated with the immunoSEQ multiplex PCR assay, using TCR-beta and/or TCR-alpha/delta assays for each sample. The Illumina high-throughput platform was used to sequence the amplified TCR libraries. The study's own analysis went as follows. Clustering and dimensionality reduction relied on pairwise TCRdist distances among GMM-specific receptors from T cells that were either sorted ex vivo or expanded in vitro. Sequence motifs defined by gene usage and CDR3 content were tested for enrichment in tetramer-positive versus tetramer-negative populations. TCRdb took this table from immuneACCESS and kept in-frame rearrangements with V and J called. Such tables lack part of the clones; where checked against another copy, unresolved V genes explain under half of the gap, and the rest is unexplained. Clone size and V and J calls were adopted from that table, with D and trimming inferred from the DNA. The sample has some 90,000 clones on record, under 95% of them singletons. Of the sample, over 1.5% falls within the top ten clones.

This clonotype originated in an adult woman with latent tuberculosis. Sequencing was done on a sample of CD1b-GMM tetramer-negative cells sorted from PBMCs. Reading the label with the study, this specimen's cell subset or site is: T cells not binding CD1B-GMM tetramer, sorted from same donor. The chain employs TRBV19 and TRBJ1-4; the D gene cannot be resolved reliably. Read as DNA, the sequence is TGTGCCAGTAGTATTCGGGGAGGACCTAATGAAAAACTGTTTTTT. This sequence encodes CASSIRGGPNEKLFF.